This T cell receptor beta chain was captured in a study of T-cell reconstitution after alpha-beta-depleted transplantation in children. Unique molecular identifiers were incorporated when the TCRbeta library was constructed. TCRdb ran MiXCR on the PCR reads and lists one entry per CDR3 protein. In the table there are some 590,000 distinct CDR3 sequences, over 9.5% of which are singletons. This CDR3 spans 13 amino acids. V lost 1 base, J lost 3 bases, and 10 bases lay in between. From germline, CDR1 is DFQATT and CDR2 SNEGSKA (reference sequence). This clonotype was recorded many times. This sequence joins TRBV20-1 and TRBJ2-7; D is ambiguous. The source material was PBMCs from the stem cell graft donor, sampled from the stem cell graft. This clonotype was obtained from a human donor who donated a stem cell graft to a child with acute myeloid leukemia. For the CDR3, the DNA is TGCAGTGCTAGAGGTCAGACAAACTACGAGCAGTACTTC. It translates to CSARGQTNYEQYF.